This T cell receptor beta chain was recorded in a study of response to subunit inactivated influenza vaccine. Overall study results and limits: The authors suggested that every seasonal influenza vaccination recruits few new T cells.

Worth noting for this clonotype: The target antigen is unknown.

TCRdb analysed the RT-PCR reads with MiXCR anew, one entry per CDR3 protein. The sample consists of more than 700,000 distinct CDR3 sequences, approximately 22% of them appearing once. The V and J ends lost 3 bases and 7 bases respectively, with 16 bases between them. This CDR3 spans 14 amino acids. Germline CDR1 reads SEHNR; CDR2 reads FQNEAQ (reference sequence). The material sequenced was PBMCs from blood, taken more than 4 days after vaccination. The source of this sequence is a man aged 45-60 years who received an inactivated influenza vaccine. The gene calls are TRBV7-9 and TRBJ2-7; D tentatively fits TRBD1 or TRBD2 (5 bases each). The CDR3 DNA is TGTGCCAGCAGCTTGGGGCCCGATCAGCGGGAGCAGTACTTC. This gives the protein CASSLGPDQREQYF.